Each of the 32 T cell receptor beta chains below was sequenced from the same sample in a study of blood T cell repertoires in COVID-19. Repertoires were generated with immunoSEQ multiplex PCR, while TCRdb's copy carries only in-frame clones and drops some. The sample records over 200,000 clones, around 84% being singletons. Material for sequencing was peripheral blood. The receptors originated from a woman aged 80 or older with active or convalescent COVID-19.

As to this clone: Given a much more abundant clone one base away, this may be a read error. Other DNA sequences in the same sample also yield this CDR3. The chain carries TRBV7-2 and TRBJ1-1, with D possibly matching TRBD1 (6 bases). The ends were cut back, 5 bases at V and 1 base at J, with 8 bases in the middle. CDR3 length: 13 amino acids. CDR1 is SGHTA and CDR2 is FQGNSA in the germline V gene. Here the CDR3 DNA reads TGTGCCAGCAGCCTGGGACAGAACACTGAAGCTTTCTTT. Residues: CASSLGQNTEAFF.

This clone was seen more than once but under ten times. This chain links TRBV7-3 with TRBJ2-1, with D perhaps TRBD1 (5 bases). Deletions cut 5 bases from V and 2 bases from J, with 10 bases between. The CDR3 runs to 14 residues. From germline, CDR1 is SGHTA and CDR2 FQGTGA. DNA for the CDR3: TGTGCCAGCAGCCCCGGACAAACCTACAATGAGCAGTTCTTC. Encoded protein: CASSPGQTYNEQFF.

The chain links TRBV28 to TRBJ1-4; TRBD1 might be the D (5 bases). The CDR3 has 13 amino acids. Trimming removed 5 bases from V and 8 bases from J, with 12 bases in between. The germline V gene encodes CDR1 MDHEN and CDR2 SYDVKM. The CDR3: CASSGGVREKLFF. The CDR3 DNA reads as TGTGCCAGCAGTGGGGGGGTAAGGGAAAAACTGTTTTTT.

The CDR3 coding sequence is TGTGCCAGCAGCTTAGGTCCTAGCGGGAGTATTGCAGATACGCAGTATTTT. Its translation is CASSLGPSGSIADTQYF. The chain joins TRBV11-2 to TRBJ2-3; 10 bases fit TRBD2. This CDR3 region has 17 residues. V shed 1 base and J 4 bases; nucleotides not matched to a gene: 8. Germline-derived CDR1 and CDR2 are SGHAT and FQNNGV.

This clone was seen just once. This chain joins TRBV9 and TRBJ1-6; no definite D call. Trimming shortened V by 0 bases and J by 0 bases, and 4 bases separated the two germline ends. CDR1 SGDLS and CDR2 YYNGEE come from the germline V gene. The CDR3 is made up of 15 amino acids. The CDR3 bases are TGTGCCAGCAGCGTAGGAGGCTCCTATAATTCACCCCTCCACTTT. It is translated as CASSVGGSYNSPLHF.

Written as DNA, the CDR3 is TGTGCCAGCAGCCCCCGTGGTAGACTAGCCAAAAACATTCAGTACTTC. As protein: CASSPRGRLAKNIQYF. This chain uses TRBV7-2 with TRBJ2-4; D uncertain. Germline CDR1 and CDR2: SGHTA and FQGNSA. V shed 5 bases and J shed 0 bases, with 14 bases lying between them. The CDR3 consists of 16 residues.

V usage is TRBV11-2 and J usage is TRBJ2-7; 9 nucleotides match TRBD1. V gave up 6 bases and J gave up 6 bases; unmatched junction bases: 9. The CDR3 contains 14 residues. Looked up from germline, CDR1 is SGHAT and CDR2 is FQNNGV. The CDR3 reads CASRKGQGSPEQYF. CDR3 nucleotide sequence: TGTGCCAGCAGAAAGGGACAGGGTTCCCCCGAGCAGTACTTC.

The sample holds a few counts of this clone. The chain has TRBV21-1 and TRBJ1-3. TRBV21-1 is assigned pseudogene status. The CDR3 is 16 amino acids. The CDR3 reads CASSKWRGGTGNTIYF. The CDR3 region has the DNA TGTGCCAGCAGCAAATGGAGGGGAGGTACTGGAAACACCATATATTTT.

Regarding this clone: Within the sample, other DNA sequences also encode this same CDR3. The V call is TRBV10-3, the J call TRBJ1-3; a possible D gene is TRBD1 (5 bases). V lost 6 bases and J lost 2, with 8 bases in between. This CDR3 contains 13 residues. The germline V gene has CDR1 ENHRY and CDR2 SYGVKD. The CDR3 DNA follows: TGTGCCATCAGGGGGCCACCTGGAAACACCATATATTTT. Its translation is CAIRGPPGNTIYF.

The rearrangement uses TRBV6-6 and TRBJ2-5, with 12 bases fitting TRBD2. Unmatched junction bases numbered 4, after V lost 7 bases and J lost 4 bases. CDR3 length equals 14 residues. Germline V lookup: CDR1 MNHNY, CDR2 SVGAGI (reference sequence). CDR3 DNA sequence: TGTGCCAGCACAAGGGGACTAGCGGGAGAGACCCAGTACTTC. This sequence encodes CASTRGLAGETQYF.

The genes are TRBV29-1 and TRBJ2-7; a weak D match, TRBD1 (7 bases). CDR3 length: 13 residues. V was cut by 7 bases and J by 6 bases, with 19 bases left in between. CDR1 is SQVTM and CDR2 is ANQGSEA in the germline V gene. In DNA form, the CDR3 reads TGCAGCGCCTCGGGGCGGGGACAGATCGAGCAGTACTTC. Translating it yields CSASGRGQIEQYF.

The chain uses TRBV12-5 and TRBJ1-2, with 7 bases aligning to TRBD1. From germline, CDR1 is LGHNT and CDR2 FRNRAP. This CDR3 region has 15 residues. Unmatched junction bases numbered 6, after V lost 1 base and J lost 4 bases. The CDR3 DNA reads TGTGCTAGTGGTTTGGGGGACAGAGCCTTCTATGGCTACACCTTC. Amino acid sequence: CASGLGDRAFYGYTF.

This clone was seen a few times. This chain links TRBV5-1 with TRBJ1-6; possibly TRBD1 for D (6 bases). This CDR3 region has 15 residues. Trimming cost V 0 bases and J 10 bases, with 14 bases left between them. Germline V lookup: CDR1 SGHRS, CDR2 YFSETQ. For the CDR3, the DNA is TGCGCCAGCAGCTTGGCCAGGGGTGGAGGATCACCCCTCCACTTT. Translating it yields CASSLARGGGSPLHF.

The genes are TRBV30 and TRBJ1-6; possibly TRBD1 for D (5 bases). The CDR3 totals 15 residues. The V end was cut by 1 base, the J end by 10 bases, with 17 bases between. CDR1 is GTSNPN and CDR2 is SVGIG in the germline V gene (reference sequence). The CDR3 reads CAWSAIGRGESPLHF. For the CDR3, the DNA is TGTGCCTGGAGTGCGATCGGCCGGGGGGAGTCACCCCTCCACTTT. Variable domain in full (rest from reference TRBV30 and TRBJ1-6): SQTIHQWPATLVQPVGSPLSLECTVEGTSNPNLYWYRQAAGRGLQLLFYSVGIGQISSEVPQNLSASRPQDRQFILSSKKLLLSDSGFYLCAWSAIGRGESPLHFGNGTRLTVT.

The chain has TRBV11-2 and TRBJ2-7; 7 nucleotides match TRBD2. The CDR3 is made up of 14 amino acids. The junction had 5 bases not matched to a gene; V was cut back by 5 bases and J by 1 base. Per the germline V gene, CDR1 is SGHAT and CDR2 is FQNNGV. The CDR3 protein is CASSLGGESYEQYF. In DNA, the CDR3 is TGTGCCAGCAGCCTGGGGGGGGAATCCTACGAGCAGTACTTC.

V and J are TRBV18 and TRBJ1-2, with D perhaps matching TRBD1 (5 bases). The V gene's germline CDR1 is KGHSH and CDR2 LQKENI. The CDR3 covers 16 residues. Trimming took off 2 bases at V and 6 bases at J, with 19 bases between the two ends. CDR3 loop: CASSPVAQGSTHGYTF. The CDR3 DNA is TGTGCCAGCTCACCAGTTGCGCAGGGATCCACGCATGGCTACACCTTC.

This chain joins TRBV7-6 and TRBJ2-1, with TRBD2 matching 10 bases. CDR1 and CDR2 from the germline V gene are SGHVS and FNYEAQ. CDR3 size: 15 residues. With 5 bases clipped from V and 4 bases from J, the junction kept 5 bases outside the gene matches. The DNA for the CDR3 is TGTGCCAGCAGCCCCCAGCGGGGGGGATACAATGAGCAGTTCTTC. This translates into CASSPQRGGYNEQFF.

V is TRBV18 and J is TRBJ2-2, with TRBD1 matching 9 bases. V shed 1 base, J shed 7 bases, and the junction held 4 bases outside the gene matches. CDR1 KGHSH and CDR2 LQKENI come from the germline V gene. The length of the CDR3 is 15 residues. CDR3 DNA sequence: TGTGCCAGCTCACCACAGGGACAGGGCGGCGGGGAGCTGTTTTTT. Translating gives CASSPQGQGGGELFF.

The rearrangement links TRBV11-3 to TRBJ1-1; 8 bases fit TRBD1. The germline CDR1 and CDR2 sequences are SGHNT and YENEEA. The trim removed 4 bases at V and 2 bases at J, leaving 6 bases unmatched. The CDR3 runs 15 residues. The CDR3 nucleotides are TGTGCCAGCAGCTCAGGACAGGGACACAACACTGAAGCTTTCTTT. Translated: CASSSGQGHNTEAFF.

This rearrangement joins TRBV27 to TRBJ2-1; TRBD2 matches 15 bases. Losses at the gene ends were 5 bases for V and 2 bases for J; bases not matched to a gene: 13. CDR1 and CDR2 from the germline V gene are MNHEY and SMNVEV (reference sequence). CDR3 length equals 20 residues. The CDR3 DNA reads TGTGCCAGCAGTAGGACGACCGGGACTAGCGGGAGGAGGCCCTACAATGAGCAGTTCTTC. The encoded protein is CASSRTTGTSGRRPYNEQFF.

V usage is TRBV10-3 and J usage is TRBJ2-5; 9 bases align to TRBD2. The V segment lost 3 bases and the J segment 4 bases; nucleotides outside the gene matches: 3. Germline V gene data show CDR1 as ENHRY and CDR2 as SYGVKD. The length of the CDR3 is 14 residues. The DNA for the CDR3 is TGTGCCATCAGTGATGCTAGCGGGGTAGAGACCCAGTACTTC. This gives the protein CAISDASGVETQYF.

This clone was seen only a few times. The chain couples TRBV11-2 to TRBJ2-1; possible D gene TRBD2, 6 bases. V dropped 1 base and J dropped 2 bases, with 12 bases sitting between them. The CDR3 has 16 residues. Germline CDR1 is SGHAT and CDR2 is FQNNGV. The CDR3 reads CASSLAPGSAYNEQFF. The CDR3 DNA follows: TGTGCCAGCAGCTTAGCCCCCGGGAGCGCCTACAATGAGCAGTTCTTC. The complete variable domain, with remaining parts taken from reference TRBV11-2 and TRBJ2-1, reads EAGVAQSPRYKIIEKRQSVAFWCNPISGHATLYWYQQILGQGPKLLIQFQNNGVVDDSQLPKDRFSAERLKGVDSTLKIQPAKLEDSAVYLCASSLAPGSAYNEQFFGPGTRLTVL.

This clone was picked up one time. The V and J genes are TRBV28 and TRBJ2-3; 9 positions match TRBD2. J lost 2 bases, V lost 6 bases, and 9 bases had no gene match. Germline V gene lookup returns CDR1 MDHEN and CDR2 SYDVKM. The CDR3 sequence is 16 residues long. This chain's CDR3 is CASRPLAGGVTDTQYF. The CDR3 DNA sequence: TGTGCCAGCAGACCTTTGGCGGGGGGGGTCACAGATACGCAGTATTTT.

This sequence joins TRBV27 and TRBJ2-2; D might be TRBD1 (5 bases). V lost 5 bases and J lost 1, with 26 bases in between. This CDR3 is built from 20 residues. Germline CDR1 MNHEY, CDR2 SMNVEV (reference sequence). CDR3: CASSLIVGLGQNGNTGELFF. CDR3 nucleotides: TGTGCCAGCAGTCTTATCGTGGGGCTAGGCCAAAATGGGAACACCGGGGAGCTGTTTTTT.

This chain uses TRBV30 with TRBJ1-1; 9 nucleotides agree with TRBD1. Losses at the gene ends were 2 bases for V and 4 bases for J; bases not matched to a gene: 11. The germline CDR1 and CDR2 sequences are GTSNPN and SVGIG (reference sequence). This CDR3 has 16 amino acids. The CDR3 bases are TGTGCCTGGAGTCGAGCGACAGGGGGATTTAGCACTGAAGCTTTCTTT. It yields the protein CAWSRATGGFSTEAFF.

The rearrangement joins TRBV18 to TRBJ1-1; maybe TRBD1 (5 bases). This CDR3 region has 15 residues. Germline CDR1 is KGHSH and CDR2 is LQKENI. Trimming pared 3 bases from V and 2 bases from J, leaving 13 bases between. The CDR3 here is CASSPLTVSNTEAFF. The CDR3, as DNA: TGTGCCAGCTCACCCTTGACAGTGTCCAACACTGAAGCTTTCTTT.

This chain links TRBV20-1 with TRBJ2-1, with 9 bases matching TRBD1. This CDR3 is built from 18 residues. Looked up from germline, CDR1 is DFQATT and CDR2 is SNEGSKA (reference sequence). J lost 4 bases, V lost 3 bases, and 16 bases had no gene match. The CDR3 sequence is CSASGSRDREFAYNEQFF. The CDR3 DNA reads TGCAGTGCTAGTGGATCACGGGACAGGGAATTTGCATACAATGAGCAGTTCTTC.

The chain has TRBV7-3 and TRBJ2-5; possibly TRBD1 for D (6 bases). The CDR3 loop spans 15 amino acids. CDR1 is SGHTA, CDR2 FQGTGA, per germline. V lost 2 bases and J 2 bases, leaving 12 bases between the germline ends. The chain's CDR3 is CASSLLGRGQETQYF. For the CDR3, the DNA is TGTGCCAGCAGCTTATTAGGCAGGGGACAAGAGACCCAGTACTTC.

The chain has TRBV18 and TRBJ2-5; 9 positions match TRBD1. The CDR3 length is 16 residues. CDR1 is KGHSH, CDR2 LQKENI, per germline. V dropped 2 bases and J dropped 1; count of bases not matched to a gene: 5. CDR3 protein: CASSPNGQGFQETQYF. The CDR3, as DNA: TGTGCCAGCTCACCAAACGGACAGGGGTTCCAAGAGACCCAGTACTTC.

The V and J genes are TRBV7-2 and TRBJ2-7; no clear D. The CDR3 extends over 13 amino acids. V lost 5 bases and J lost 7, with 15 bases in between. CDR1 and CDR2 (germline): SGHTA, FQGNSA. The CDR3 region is CASSRQSREEQYF. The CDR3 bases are TGTGCCAGCAGCCGTCAATCGAGAGAGGAGCAGTACTTC.

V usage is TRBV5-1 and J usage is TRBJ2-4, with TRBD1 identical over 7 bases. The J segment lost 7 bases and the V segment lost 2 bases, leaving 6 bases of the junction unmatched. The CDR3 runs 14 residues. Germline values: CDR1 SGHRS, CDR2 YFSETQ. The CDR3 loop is CASSFAGGINIQYF. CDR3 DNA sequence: TGCGCCAGCAGCTTTGCAGGGGGTATCAACATTCAGTACTTC.

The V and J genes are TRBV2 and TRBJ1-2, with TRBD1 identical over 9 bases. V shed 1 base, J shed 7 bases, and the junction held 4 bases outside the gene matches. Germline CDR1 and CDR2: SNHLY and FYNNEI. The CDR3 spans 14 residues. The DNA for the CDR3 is TGTGCCAGCAGTGAAGGGACAGGGGTTAGTGGCTACACCTTC. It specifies CASSEGTGVSGYTF.